Following are 4 T cell receptor beta chains from one sample sequenced in a study of OX40 agonist ivuxolimab in advanced cancers. Here immunoSEQ multiplex PCR was the method, and the copy in TCRdb shows in-frame clones only, minus some. This table has 96,000 or so clones, roughly 91% appearing once. The material was CD4+ or CD8+ T cells sorted from blood, obtained in a trial of the OX40 agonist ivuxolimab. The receptors shown here come from an adult with an advanced solid tumor such as melanoma, head and neck, liver or kidney cancer.

The chain joins TRBV11-1 to TRBJ2-3; a possible D gene is TRBD1 (6 bases). The germline V gene has CDR1 SGHAT and CDR2 FQDESV (reference sequence). V was cut by 2 bases and J by 2 bases, with 8 bases left in between. CDR3 length: 14 amino acids. CDR3 loop: CASSLQGLTDTQYF. The CDR3 DNA is TGTGCCAGCAGCTTACAGGGGCTCACAGATACGCAGTATTTT.

The V and J genes are TRBV19 and TRBJ2-1; possibly TRBD1 for D (6 bases). Between the trimmed V and J ends, which lost 6 bases and 8 bases, there was a span of 14 bases. This CDR3 has 13 amino acids. Germline loops: CDR1 LNHDA, CDR2 SQIVND (reference sequence). The CDR3 spells CASRTQGRDEQFF. The CDR3 DNA sequence: TGTGCCAGTAGGACACAGGGTAGGGATGAGCAGTTCTTC.

The rearrangement uses TRBV9 and TRBJ2-7; TRBD2 aligns across 8 bases. CDR1 SGDLS and CDR2 YYNGEE come from the germline V gene. There are 14 residues in the CDR3. V was clipped by 0 bases and J by 6 bases; unmatched bases: 5. The CDR3 protein is CASSVGPAGAEQYF. In DNA, the CDR3 is TGTGCCAGCAGCGTAGGGCCAGCGGGAGCCGAGCAGTACTTC.

The table lists this clone with a count of one. The chain couples TRBV11-2 to TRBJ2-7; TRBD1 agrees at 7 bases. The germline CDR1 and CDR2 sequences are SGHAT and FQNNGV. Trimming removed 5 bases from V and 4 bases from J; junction bases left unmatched: 11. The CDR3 runs 15 residues. CDR3 in DNA: TGTGCCAGCAGCCCTGACCGGGACAGAGATTACGAGCAGTACTTC. Protein product: CASSPDRDRDYEQYF.